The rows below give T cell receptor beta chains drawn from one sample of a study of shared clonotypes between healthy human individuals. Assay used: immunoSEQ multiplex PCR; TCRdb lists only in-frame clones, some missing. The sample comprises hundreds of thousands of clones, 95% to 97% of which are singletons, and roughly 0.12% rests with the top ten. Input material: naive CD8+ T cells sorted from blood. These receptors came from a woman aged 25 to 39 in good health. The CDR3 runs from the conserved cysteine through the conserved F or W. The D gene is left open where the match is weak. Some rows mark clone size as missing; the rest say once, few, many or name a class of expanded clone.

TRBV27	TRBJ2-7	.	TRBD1	TGTGCCAGCAGTCACATAACCGGGACAGGGTCCGGCGAGCAGTACTTC	CASSHITGTGSGEQYF
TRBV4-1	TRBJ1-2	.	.	TGCGCCAGCAGCCAAGAACGGCAGGCGATCTATGGCTACACCTTC	CASSQERQAIYGYTF
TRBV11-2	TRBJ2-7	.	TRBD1	TGTGCCAGCAGCTTTCCTGGACAGGCCGCCTACGAGCAGTACTTC	CASSFPGQAAYEQYF
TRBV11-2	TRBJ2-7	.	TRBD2	TGTGCCAGCAGCTTAGGCGGGGGTCGCTACGAGCAGTACTTC	CASSLGGGRYEQYF
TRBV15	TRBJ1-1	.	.	TGTGCCACCAGCAGAGATCTTACCACGGGTATGAACACTGAAGCTTTCTTT	CATSRDLTTGMNTEAFF
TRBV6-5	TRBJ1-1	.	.	TGTGCCAGCAGTGGACATTTCGCAGGGGAACAAAAAGCTTTCTTT	CASSGHFAGEQKAFF
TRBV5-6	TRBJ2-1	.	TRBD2	TGTGCCAGCAGCCCCGGGACTAGCGGGAGGGGGTCCTACAATGAGCAGTTCTTC	CASSPGTSGRGSYNEQFF
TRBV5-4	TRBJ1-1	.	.	TGTGCCAGCAGCTTTAGGCAGATGAACACTGAAGCTTTCTTT	CASSFRQMNTEAFF
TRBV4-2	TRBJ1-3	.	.	TGTGCCAGCAGCCAAGAGGGCACCTACTCTGGAAACACCATATATTTT	CASSQEGTYSGNTIYF
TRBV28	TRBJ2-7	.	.	TGTGCCAGCAGTTTATTGTTGTTTATGGGGATTTCCTACGAGCAGTACTTC	CASSLLLFMGISYEQYF
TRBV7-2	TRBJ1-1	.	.	TGTGCCAGCAGCTTATCCAAAAGGAACACTGAAGCTTTCTTT	CASSLSKRNTEAFF
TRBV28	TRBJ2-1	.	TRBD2	TGTGCCAGCAGCTATGGACTAGCGGCCTACAATGAGCAGTTCTTC	CASSYGLAAYNEQFF
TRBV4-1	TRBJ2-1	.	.	TGCGCCAGCAGCCAAAACGACCGGTACAATGAGCAGTTCTTC	CASSQNDRYNEQFF
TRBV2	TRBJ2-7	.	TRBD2	TGTGCCAGCAGTGAGGCGTCGGGGGGAGACTACGAGCAGTACTTC	CASSEASGGDYEQYF
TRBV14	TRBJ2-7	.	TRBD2	TGTGCCAGCAGCAGGGGCGGGAGGCCTCTGTCTTACGAGCAGTACTTC	CASSRGGRPLSYEQYF
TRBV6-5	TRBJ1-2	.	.	TGTGCCAGCAGTTACTCGTCGGGAAACTATGGCTACACCTTC	CASSYSSGNYGYTF
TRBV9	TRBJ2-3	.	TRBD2	TGTGCCAGCAGCAGCGGGAGAGGCACAGATACGCAGTATTTT	CASSSGRGTDTQYF
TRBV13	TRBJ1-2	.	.	TGTGCCAGCAGCCCCCAAATCAAGGACAGCTATGGCTACACCTTC	CASSPQIKDSYGYTF
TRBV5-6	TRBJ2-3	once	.	TGTGCCAGCAGCCACGGAGGGCCAGGGACAGATACGCAGTATTTT	CASSHGGPGTDTQYF
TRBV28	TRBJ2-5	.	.	TGTGCCAGCAGCGAAAGGCCCCAGGCAGCCCCACTAGAGACCCAGTACTTC	CASSERPQAAPLETQYF
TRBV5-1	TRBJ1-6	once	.	TGCGCCAGCAGCTGGGGGAATTCACCCCTCCACTTT	CASSWGNSPLHF
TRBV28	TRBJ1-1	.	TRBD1	TGTGCCAGCAGCCAAGGGACAGACTACACTGAAGCTTTCTTT	CASSQGTDYTEAFF
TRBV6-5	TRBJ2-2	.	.	TGTGCCAGCAGTTATGGGAGTCATCCCACCGGGGAGCTGTTTTTT	CASSYGSHPTGELFF